This entry features one T cell receptor beta chain sequence. Libraries were prepared by immunoSEQ multiplex PCR; TCRdb keeps only in-frame clonotypes and omits some of them. Of 90,000 to 100,000 clones listed, 82% were seen once; the top ten hold roughly 2%. This entry is derived from a study of control samples from healthy donors and cancer patients. The J segment lost 1 base and the V segment lost 2 bases, leaving 6 bases of the junction unmatched. The CDR3 covers 18 residues. Germline V gene data show CDR1 as SEHNR and CDR2 as FQNEAQ (reference sequence). The sequenced sample consisted of blood. The chain has TRBV7-9 and TRBJ2-1; 12 bases agree with TRBD2. This TCR derives from a man between 60 and 75 years old in good health. CDR3 amino acids: CASSLMSLAGGSYNEQFF. The CDR3 bases are TGTGCCAGCAGCTTAATGAGCCTAGCGGGGGGGTCCTACAATGAGCAGTTCTTC.